These 30 T cell receptor beta chains were all obtained from the same sample, sequenced in a study of blood T cell repertoires in COVID-19. The data were produced by immunoSEQ multiplex PCR, yet TCRdb's version contains in-frame clones alone and is incomplete. The sample lists some 300,000 clones, approximately 89% seen once, with less than 3.5% in the top ten. Sequences were obtained from PBMCs or T cells enriched from blood (not recorded which). The receptors originated from a woman aged 45 to 65 who had been exposed to COVID-19.

This clone has only one observation. The chain recombines TRBV4-2 with TRBJ2-5; perhaps TRBD1 as D (6 bases). Between the trimmed V and J ends, which lost 6 bases and 5 bases, there was a span of 13 bases. CDR1 is LGHNA, CDR2 YNFKEQ, per germline. This CDR3 has 13 residues. The CDR3 DNA follows: TGTGCCAGCAGGGCCTGGGGGCCCGAGACCCAGTACTTC. Protein: CASRAWGPETQYF.

V gene TRBV27 combines with J gene TRBJ1-1; possible D gene TRBD1, 5 bases. Germline CDR1 and CDR2: MNHEY and SMNVEV (reference sequence). Trimming took off 1 base at V and 1 base at J, with 10 bases between the two ends. This CDR3 comprises 15 residues. CDR3 sequence: CASSLFGQQNTEAFF. The CDR3 coding sequence is TGTGCCAGCAGTTTATTTGGACAACAGAACACTGAAGCTTTCTTT.

The CDR3 DNA follows: TGTGCCAGCAGCTTAGCGGCTAGCTTGGAGACCCAGTACTTC. It encodes CASSLAASLETQYF. The genes are TRBV7-2 and TRBJ2-5; weak D call: TRBD2 (5 bases). CDR1 and CDR2 from the germline V gene are SGHTA and FQGNSA. V was pared by 0 bases and J by 5 bases, with 10 bases between. The CDR3 sequence is 14 residues long.

The V and J genes are TRBV2 and TRBJ2-2, with TRBD2 as a possible D gene (6 bases). Trimming cost V 4 bases and J 1 base, with 10 bases left between them. The CDR3 consists of 15 residues. The germline V gene has CDR1 SNHLY and CDR2 FYNNEI. CDR3 sequence reads: CASSGLRGNTGELFF. The CDR3 DNA reads as TGTGCCAGCAGTGGGCTGCGGGGGAACACCGGGGAGCTGTTTTTT.

V gene TRBV18 combines with J gene TRBJ1-4; D is unclear. The V gene's germline CDR1 is KGHSH and CDR2 LQKENI. Trimming stripped 5 bases from V and 4 bases from J, with 11 bases between. The CDR3 is made up of 14 amino acids. For the CDR3, the DNA is TGTGCCAGCTCAGCTCCCGGGAGTAATGAAAAACTGTTTTTT. Translating gives CASSAPGSNEKLFF.

The V call is TRBV18, the J call TRBJ1-4; D might be TRBD1 (6 bases). Deletions cut 5 bases from V and 3 bases from J, with 19 bases between. The CDR3 runs 17 residues. Germline loops: CDR1 KGHSH, CDR2 LQKENI. The CDR3 DNA reads as TGTGCCAGCTCAGAGAACATCCTCAGGGGAGCTAATGAAAAACTGTTTTTT. This encodes CASSENILRGANEKLFF.

The chain links TRBV7-8 to TRBJ2-1, with D perhaps TRBD2 (7 bases). The CDR3 is made up of 16 amino acids. V lost 5 bases and J lost 8, with 22 bases in between. The germline V gene encodes CDR1 SGHVS and CDR2 FQNEAQ. The CDR3 DNA sequence: TGTGCCAGCAGCCCGACAAGGGGGGGGCTATCCGATGAGCAGTTCTTC. Encoded protein: CASSPTRGGLSDEQFF.

V and J are TRBV11-2 and TRBJ2-5, with D possibly matching TRBD1 (5 bases). CDR3 length: 16 amino acids. Trimming shortened V by 1 base and J by 4 bases, and 16 bases separated the two germline ends. The germline CDR1 and CDR2 sequences are SGHAT and FQNNGV. CDR3 residues: CASSLGSIRAGETQYF. The CDR3, as DNA: TGTGCCAGCAGCTTAGGGAGTATCAGGGCCGGAGAGACCCAGTACTTC.

About this clone itself: Other nucleotide sequences from this sample produce the same CDR3. The chain recombines TRBV11-2 with TRBJ2-7, with 8 bases lining up with TRBD2. Germline loops: CDR1 SGHAT, CDR2 FQNNGV. The J segment lost 2 bases and the V segment lost 1 base, leaving 4 bases of the junction unmatched. This CDR3 contains 15 residues. CDR3 loop: CASSLVAGGPYEQYF. The CDR3 DNA reads as TGTGCCAGCAGCTTAGTCGCGGGGGGACCCTACGAGCAGTACTTC.

The chain carries TRBV24-1 and TRBJ2-2; a weak D match, TRBD2 (7 bases). In germline, CDR1 is KGHDR, CDR2 SFDVKD. The CDR3 covers 15 residues. V shed 4 bases and J shed 9 bases, with 17 bases lying between them. The DNA of the CDR3 is TGTGCCACCAGTGACGGAGTGGGGGGGCCCCGGGAGCTGTTTTTT. Translating gives CATSDGVGGPRELFF.

This clone is a singleton in its sample. This chain links TRBV18 with TRBJ2-2; 7 nucleotides match TRBD1. Looked up from germline, CDR1 is KGHSH and CDR2 is LQKENI. With V trimmed by 4 bases and J by 0 bases, 5 bases remained unmatched. This CDR3 is 16 amino acids long. CDR3 sequence: CASSQTGVTNTGELFF. In nucleotides, the CDR3 is TGTGCCAGCTCACAAACAGGGGTAACGAACACCGGGGAGCTGTTTTTT.

The chain is built from TRBV12-3 or TRBV12-4 and TRBJ1-2; unclear D gene. Deletions cut 8 bases from V and 6 bases from J, with 16 bases between. CDR3 length: 13 residues. The DNA of the CDR3 is TGTGCCAGCGTCCGGGAGGATGTGAATGGCTACACCTTC. Translating gives CASVREDVNGYTF.

This CDR3 reads CASTATGNYEQYF. CDR3 DNA: TGTGCCAGCACCGCGACAGGGAACTACGAGCAGTACTTC. The V call is TRBV3-1 (or the pseudogene TRBV3-2), the J call TRBJ2-7; 7 bases map to TRBD1. The CDR3 extends over 13 amino acids. Germline CDR1 and CDR2: LGHDT and YNNKEL (reference sequence). The trim removed 7 bases at V and 3 bases at J, leaving 6 bases unmatched.

The rearrangement links TRBV10-3 to TRBJ2-1; 8 bases are shared with TRBD2. Germline V CDR1 and CDR2: ENHRY, SYGVKD. The V gene end was trimmed by 6 bases and the J gene end by 1 base; junction bases not matched to a gene: 5. The CDR3 contains 15 residues. The CDR3 sequence is CAIREGLASYNEQFF. CDR3 DNA: TGTGCCATCAGAGAAGGACTAGCATCCTACAATGAGCAGTTCTTC.

The chain combines TRBV7-9 with TRBJ1-2; 7 nucleotides line up with TRBD1. The CDR3 is 14 residues long. The germline V gene has CDR1 SEHNR and CDR2 FQNEAQ (reference sequence). Trimming at V came to 4 bases and at J to 3 bases, leaving 5 bases not matched to a gene. CDR3 residues: CASSSPGQYYGYTF. The CDR3 DNA is TGTGCCAGCAGCTCGCCGGGACAGTACTATGGCTACACCTTC.

The genes are TRBV20-1 and TRBJ1-1; D is unresolved. This CDR3 comprises 11 residues. CDR1 is DFQATT, CDR2 SNEGSKA, per germline (reference sequence). Trimming took off 0 bases at V and 7 bases at J, with 6 bases between the two ends. CDR3 DNA sequence: TGCAGTGCTAGAGATCCCATTGAAGCTTTCTTT. Its protein is CSARDPIEAFF.

The rearrangement joins TRBV19 to TRBJ2-7; D remains unclear. The CDR3 consists of 14 residues. V was pared by 4 bases and J by 5 bases, with 15 bases between. Germline CDR1 reads LNHDA; CDR2 reads SQIVND (reference sequence). The CDR3 loop reads CASSTWAGMDEQYF. The CDR3 nucleotides are TGTGCCAGTAGTACGTGGGCAGGTATGGACGAGCAGTACTTC.

Points on this clone: Other DNA sequences of this sample code for an identical CDR3. The V and J genes are TRBV2 and TRBJ1-5; no definite D call. Per germline, CDR1 SNHLY and CDR2 FYNNEI. This CDR3 is built from 15 residues. V was trimmed by 3 bases and J by 0 bases, leaving 9 bases between them. CDR3 in DNA: TGTGCCAGCAGTGATCGAGGGTATAGCAATCAGCCCCAGCATTTT. Protein product: CASSDRGYSNQPQHF.

The chain is built from TRBV11-2 and TRBJ1-5, with 7 bases identical to TRBD1. From germline, CDR1 is SGHAT and CDR2 FQNNGV. The CDR3 length is 13 residues. The V gene end was trimmed by 5 bases and the J gene end by 7 bases; junction bases not matched to a gene: 5. In DNA, the CDR3 is TGTGCCAGCAGCCTCGACAGGGACCAGCCCCAGCATTTT. It translates to CASSLDRDQPQHF. The complete variable domain, with remaining parts taken from reference TRBV11-2 and TRBJ1-5, reads EAGVAQSPRYKIIEKRQSVAFWCNPISGHATLYWYQQILGQGPKLLIQFQNNGVVDDSQLPKDRFSAERLKGVDSTLKIQPAKLEDSAVYLCASSLDRDQPQHFGDGTRLSIL.

In nucleotides, the CDR3 is TGTGCCAGCAGCCAAGAGGGGGCCGACACTGAAGCTTTCTTT. It specifies CASSQEGADTEAFF. The chain uses TRBV4-2 and TRBJ1-1; weak D call: TRBD1 (6 bases). Germline CDR1 reads LGHNA; CDR2 reads YNFKEQ. The CDR3 length is 14 residues. Trimming shortened V by 0 bases and J by 3 bases, and 8 bases separated the two germline ends.

With respect to this clone: This specimen includes other DNA sequences encoding the same CDR3. The V call is TRBV14, the J call TRBJ2-7; D unclear. CDR1 SGHDN and CDR2 FVKESK come from the germline V gene. Between the trimmed V and J ends, which lost 1 base and 1 base, there was a span of 5 bases. The CDR3 has 13 residues. The CDR3 region has the DNA TGTGCCAGCAGCCAAGTTAGTTCCTACGAGCAGTACTTC. It translates to CASSQVSSYEQYF.

This chain links TRBV5-6 with TRBJ1-2; perhaps TRBD1 as D (6 bases). This CDR3 comprises 14 residues. V gave up 7 bases and J gave up 7 bases, with 20 bases separating them. Germline V CDR1 and CDR2: SGHDT, YYEEEE. The CDR3 DNA reads as TGTGCCAGCTTAAGGGGGACGATTATAGGTGGCTACACCTTC. This translates into CASLRGTIIGGYTF.

This chain joins TRBV7-9 and TRBJ1-1; TRBD1 might be the D (6 bases). This CDR3 is built from 13 residues. Germline loops: CDR1 SEHNR, CDR2 FQNEAQ (reference sequence). The V and J ends lost 7 bases and 1 base respectively, with 10 bases between them. The DNA of the CDR3 is TGTGCCAGCACCATGGACAGGAACACTGAAGCTTTCTTT. Amino acids: CASTMDRNTEAFF.

The chain combines TRBV19 with TRBJ1-1; D may be TRBD1 (6 bases). CDR3 length: 14 amino acids. Germline CDR1 is LNHDA and CDR2 is SQIVND (reference sequence). Trimming cost V 9 bases and J 4 bases, with 18 bases left between them. The DNA of the CDR3 is TGTGCCAGAAGGATAGGGGGAGGGGGCACTGAAGCTTTCTTT. It yields the protein CARRIGGGGTEAFF.

The chain employs TRBV29-1 and TRBJ2-3; the match to TRBD2 covers 9 bases. CDR1 and CDR2 from the germline V gene are SQVTM and ANQGSEA. The CDR3 extends over 10 amino acids. Trimming cost V 8 bases and J 12 bases; bases outside gene matches: 6. The CDR3 here is CSFLAGDQYF. CDR3 nucleotides: TGCAGCTTCTTAGCGGGGGATCAGTATTTT.

The chain couples TRBV7-2 to TRBJ2-7, with D perhaps matching TRBD1 (6 bases). This CDR3 has 14 residues. The ends were cut back, 3 bases at V and 2 bases at J, with 11 bases in the middle. Germline CDR1 and CDR2: SGHTA and FQGNSA. The CDR3 is CASSLGAQAYEQYF. CDR3 sequence (DNA): TGTGCCAGCAGCTTGGGGGCCCAGGCCTACGAGCAGTACTTC.

Only one count was recorded for this clone. The rearrangement uses TRBV19 and TRBJ2-2, with TRBD2 matching over 8 bases. The germline CDR1 and CDR2 sequences are LNHDA and SQIVND (reference sequence). The J segment lost 2 bases and the V segment lost 3 bases, leaving 5 bases of the junction unmatched. The CDR3 contains 16 residues. CDR3 sequence: CASSISGGRNTGELFF. CDR3 coding DNA: TGTGCCAGTAGTATCAGCGGGGGCCGAAACACCGGGGAGCTGTTTTTT.

This clone was seen a single time. The chain joins TRBV5-4 to TRBJ1-6; a weak D match, TRBD1 (5 bases). The germline gives CDR1 SGHNT, CDR2 YYREEE (reference sequence). The V and J ends lost 0 bases and 5 bases respectively, with 12 bases between them. CDR3 size: 16 residues. The CDR3 loop reads CASSLAVQGHNSPLHF. As DNA, the CDR3 is TGTGCCAGCAGCTTGGCCGTGCAGGGTCATAATTCACCCCTCCACTTT.

CDR3 region: CASSLWGLGGTDTQYF. The CDR3 nucleotides are TGTGCCAGCAGCTTGTGGGGGCTAGGAGGCACAGATACGCAGTATTTT. The chain is built from TRBV7-9 and TRBJ2-3; the D gene is possibly TRBD1 (6 bases). The CDR3 has 16 amino acids. The ends were cut back, 3 bases at V and 1 base at J, with 14 bases in the middle. Germline values: CDR1 SEHNR, CDR2 FQNEAQ (reference sequence).

The V gene is TRBV4-2, the J gene TRBJ2-1; 8 nucleotides agree with TRBD1. Unmatched junction bases numbered 1, after V lost 0 bases and J lost 0 bases. Per the germline V gene, CDR1 is LGHNA and CDR2 is YNFKEQ. The CDR3 contains 16 residues. CDR3 sequence: CASSQDQGASYNEQFF. The CDR3 coding sequence is TGTGCCAGCAGCCAAGATCAGGGGGCCTCCTACAATGAGCAGTTCTTC.